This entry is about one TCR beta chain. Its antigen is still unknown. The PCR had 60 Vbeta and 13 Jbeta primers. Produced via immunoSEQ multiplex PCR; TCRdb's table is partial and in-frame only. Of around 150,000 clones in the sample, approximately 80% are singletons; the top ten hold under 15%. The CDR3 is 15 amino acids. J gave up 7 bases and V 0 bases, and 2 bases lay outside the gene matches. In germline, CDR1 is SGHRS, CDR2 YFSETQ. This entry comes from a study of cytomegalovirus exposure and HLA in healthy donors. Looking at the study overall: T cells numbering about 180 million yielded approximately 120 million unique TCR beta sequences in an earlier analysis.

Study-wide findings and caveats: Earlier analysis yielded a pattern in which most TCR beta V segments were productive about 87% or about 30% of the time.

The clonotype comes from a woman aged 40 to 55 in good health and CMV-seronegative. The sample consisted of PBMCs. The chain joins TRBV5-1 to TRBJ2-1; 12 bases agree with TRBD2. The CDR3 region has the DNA TGCGCCAGCAGCTTGGAGACTAGCGGGAGAAATGAGCAGTTCTTC. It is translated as CASSLETSGRNEQFF.